Presented here are 21 T cell receptor beta chains from one specimen sequenced in a study of T cell repertoires in cytomegalovirus infection. TCRdb re-derived calls from the reads in MiXCR, one entry per CDR3 protein. The sample has 510,000 or so distinct CDR3 sequences, about 26% seen once; the top ten hold 13%. Sequencing was carried out using PBMCs. These receptor sequences come from a human donor in good health (CMV status not recorded). Some clones in this sample may be carry-over from other donors' samples.

Only a few counts were recorded for this clonotype. This sequence joins TRBV19 and TRBJ2-1; D remains unclear. Germline V CDR1 and CDR2: LNHDA, SQIVND (reference sequence). The V gene lost 6 bases and the J gene lost 1 base, with 16 bases spanning the gap. CDR3 length: 16 residues. The CDR3 DNA reads as TGTGCCAGTAGCCTTGGGAAGACCCGATCCTACAATGAGCAGTTCTTC. It specifies CASSLGKTRSYNEQFF.

The J gene is TRBJ2-1, the V gene TRBV12-3 or TRBV12-4, with D possibly matching TRBD1 (5 bases). This CDR3 contains 17 residues. V was trimmed by 3 bases and J by 0 bases, leaving 15 bases between them. CDR3 sequence (DNA): TGTGCCAGCAGTTTGTCCTGGGGCCGCCACTCCTACAATGAGCAGTTCTTC. It is translated as CASSLSWGRHSYNEQFF.

Only a few counts were recorded for this clonotype. This rearrangement joins TRBV12-3 or TRBV12-4 to TRBJ2-3; 7 bases align to TRBD2. V lost 2 bases to trimming and J lost 2 bases; unmatched junction nucleotides: 10. This CDR3 contains 17 residues. CDR3 nucleotides: TGTGCCAGCAGTTTATCTTGGGATAGCGGGTACACAGATACGCAGTATTTT. Protein product: CASSLSWDSGYTDTQYF.

V usage is TRBV18 and J usage is TRBJ1-6; perhaps TRBD1 as D (6 bases). Per germline, CDR1 KGHSH and CDR2 LQKENI. Trimming shortened V by 4 bases and J by 7 bases, and 11 bases separated the two germline ends. The CDR3 totals 14 residues. As DNA, the CDR3 is TGTGCCAGCTCACTTGACAGGCGGAATTCACCCCTCCACTTT. Amino acids: CASSLDRRNSPLHF.

This chain joins TRBV6-2 or TRBV6-3 and TRBJ2-5; 15 bases are shared with TRBD2. The CDR3 loop spans 16 amino acids. The germline CDR1 and CDR2 sequences are MNHEY and SVGEGT. The junction had 7 bases not matched to a gene; V was cut back by 6 bases and J by 5 bases. The CDR3 loop is CASRSGLAGGGETQYF. The CDR3 DNA sequence: TGTGCCAGCAGATCGGGACTAGCGGGAGGCGGTGAGACCCAGTACTTC.

This clonotype has ten or more counts. CDR3: CASSEVGYYNEQFF. For the CDR3, the DNA is TGTGCCAGCAGTGAGGTGGGCTACTACAATGAGCAGTTCTTC. The gene calls are TRBV28 and TRBJ2-1; D is uncertain. The V end was cut by 5 bases, the J end by 3 bases, with 11 bases between. Germline-derived CDR1 and CDR2 are MDHEN and SYDVKM. The CDR3 is 14 residues long.

In this sample, this clonotype turned up a few times. The rearrangement uses TRBV7-2 and TRBJ2-1; 10 bases align to TRBD1. Germline CDR1 is SGHTA and CDR2 is FQGNSA. The CDR3 has 14 residues. V lost 1 base to trimming and J lost 9 bases; unmatched junction nucleotides: 3. CDR3 protein: CASSLGQGAIEQFF. CDR3 DNA sequence: TGTGCCAGCAGCTTAGGACAGGGGGCGATTGAGCAGTTCTTC. Full variable domain (missing parts from reference TRBV7-2 and TRBJ2-1): GAGVSQSPSNKVTEKGKDVELRCDPISGHTALYWYRQSLGQGLEFLIYFQGNSAPDKSGLPSDRFSAERTGGSVSTLTIQRTQQEDSAVYLCASSLGQGAIEQFFGPGTRLTVL.

This chain links TRBV6-2 or TRBV6-3 with TRBJ2-7, with TRBD2 identical over 11 bases. Per the germline V gene, CDR1 is MNHEY and CDR2 is SVGEGT. The CDR3 extends over 16 amino acids. Trimming removed 5 bases from V and 6 bases from J; junction bases left unmatched: 12. CDR3 in DNA: TGTGCCAGCAGTATTCGGACTAGCGGGTATGCTTCCGAGCAGTACTTC. This translates into CASSIRTSGYASEQYF.

This clonotype was seen many times. The gene calls are TRBV7-2 and TRBJ2-3; 8 bases agree with TRBD1. This CDR3 spans 15 amino acids. Germline V gene lookup returns CDR1 SGHTA and CDR2 FQGNSA. V lost 10 bases, J lost 3 bases, and 12 bases stayed unmatched. This CDR3 is CATPDRAQGTDTQYF. CDR3 nucleotides: TGTGCCACCCCGGACAGGGCCCAGGGGACAGATACGCAGTATTTT.

The chain joins TRBV15 to TRBJ2-5; D gene ambiguous. This CDR3 has 14 residues. With 1 base removed from V and 1 base from J, the gap between germline ends came to 7 bases. CDR1 and CDR2 from the germline V gene are LNHNV and YYDKDF (reference sequence). CDR3 protein: CATSRGFSQETQYF. The CDR3 DNA follows: TGTGCCACCAGCAGAGGTTTTAGCCAAGAGACCCAGTACTTC.

This clonotype was seen many times. The V call is TRBV28, the J call TRBJ1-2, with a weak D call TRBD1 (5 bases). The germline V gene encodes CDR1 MDHEN and CDR2 SYDVKM. The CDR3 consists of 15 residues. Trimming left V 4 bases short and J 4 bases short, with 16 bases between. CDR3 coding DNA: TGTGCCAGCAGTTCCCCCAGGGAGGGTGGCTATGGCTACACCTTC. This encodes CASSSPREGGYGYTF.

The rearrangement links TRBV7-9 to TRBJ2-1; 12 nucleotides match TRBD2. Germline trimming cut 5 bases from V and 8 bases from J; bases unmatched to any gene: 13. CDR3 length equals 17 residues. CDR1 is SEHNR, CDR2 FQNEAQ, per germline (reference sequence). CDR3 coding DNA: TGTGCCAGCAGCGATGATCTAGCGGGAGGGCCTAGGGATGAGCAGTTCTTC. Residues: CASSDDLAGGPRDEQFF.

The rearrangement uses TRBV20-1 and TRBJ1-5; D perhaps matches TRBD1 (6 bases). From germline, CDR1 is DFQATT and CDR2 SNEGSKA (reference sequence). V was shortened by 4 bases and J by 4 bases, with 11 bases between the two germline ends. CDR3 length: 13 amino acids. CDR3 nucleotides: TGCAGTGCTATCGGGGGCGCGAATCAGCCCCAGCATTTT. This sequence encodes CSAIGGANQPQHF.

This clonotype was picked up many times. The CDR3 bases are TGTGCCAGCAGCGAACGGGAGGGCCGAGATACGCAGTATTTT. Its translation is CASSEREGRDTQYF. The chain combines TRBV7-2 with TRBJ2-3, with TRBD2 matching over 8 bases. The CDR3 is made up of 14 amino acids. Germline lookup yields CDR1 SGHTA and CDR2 FQGNSA. Losses at the gene ends were 5 bases for V and 5 bases for J; bases not matched to a gene: 6. The variable domain in full, completed from reference TRBV7-2 and TRBJ2-3, reads GAGVSQSPSNKVTEKGKDVELRCDPISGHTALYWYRQSLGQGLEFLIYFQGNSAPDKSGLPSDRFSAERTGGSVSTLTIQRTQQEDSAVYLCASSEREGRDTQYFGPGTRLTVL.

The rearrangement uses TRBV19 and TRBJ1-5, with D unclear. CDR3 length: 16 amino acids. Germline CDR1 and CDR2: LNHDA and SQIVND (reference sequence). V was shortened by 3 bases and J by 1 base, with 13 bases between the two germline ends. The CDR3 DNA sequence: TGTGCCAGTAGTATTGATAAGAGGATCAGCAATCAGCCCCAGCATTTT. Its protein product is CASSIDKRISNQPQHF.

This chain joins TRBV27 and TRBJ2-1; TRBD2 matches at 12 bases. The CDR3 extends over 15 amino acids. J gave up 8 bases and V 3 bases, and 5 bases lay outside the gene matches. Germline-derived CDR1 and CDR2 are MNHEY and SMNVEV (reference sequence). CDR3 sequence: CASSFPASGGDEQFF. The CDR3 DNA reads as TGTGCCAGCAGTTTCCCAGCTAGCGGGGGGGATGAGCAGTTCTTC.

The sample holds a few counts of this clonotype. Written as DNA, the CDR3 is TGTGCCAGCAGTTATCCTGGGAATCAGCCCCAGCATTTT. This encodes CASSYPGNQPQHF. J is TRBJ1-5 and V is TRBV6-2 or TRBV6-3; the D is unclear. Germline lookup yields CDR1 MNHEY and CDR2 SVGEGT. V was clipped by 3 bases and J by 4 bases, with 7 bases between them. The CDR3 length is 13 residues.

The table lists this clonotype with a few counts. V and J are TRBV6-5 and TRBJ2-7, with a possible D match to TRBD1 (6 bases). Germline loops: CDR1 MNHEY, CDR2 SVGAGI. V was clipped by 0 bases and J by 0 bases, with 6 bases between them. The CDR3 runs to 14 residues. The CDR3 coding sequence is TGTGCCAGCAGTTACTCGGACAGCTCCTACGAGCAGTACTTC. It translates to CASSYSDSSYEQYF.

Regarding this clonotype: The junction and the germline gene differ at one end; a read error may be behind it. The chain carries TRBV7-3 and TRBJ2-1; 8 bases align to TRBD2. The length of the CDR3 is 15 residues. Germline V gives CDR1 SGHTA, CDR2 FQGTGA. The chain's CDR3 is CAISELADPYNEQFF. CDR3 DNA: TGTGCCATCAGCGAACTAGCGGACCCCTACAATGAGCAGTTCTTC.

The V gene is TRBV6-5, the J gene TRBJ2-7, with 10 nucleotides matching TRBD2. The junction had 3 bases not matched to a gene; V was cut back by 4 bases and J by 6 bases. The CDR3 has 13 residues. CDR1 is MNHEY, CDR2 SVGAGI, per germline. CDR3 nucleotides: TGTGCCAGCAGTTCACTAGCGGGACCCGAGCAGTACTTC. Its translation is CASSSLAGPEQYF.

A few counts support this clonotype. The chain uses TRBV6-6 and TRBJ2-7; D perhaps matches TRBD1 (6 bases). Trimming stripped 7 bases from V and 2 bases from J, with 27 bases between. This CDR3 is built from 18 residues. The germline V gene encodes CDR1 MNHNY and CDR2 SVGAGI (reference sequence). The CDR3: CASKPDPLPRYRAYEQYF. The CDR3 DNA follows: TGTGCCAGCAAACCTGACCCCCTCCCTCGTTACAGGGCCTACGAGCAGTACTTC.